The 23 T cell receptor beta chains reported below all come from one sample, sequenced in a study of cytomegalovirus exposure and HLA in healthy donors. The PCR made use of 60 Vbeta and 13 Jbeta primers. Method: immunoSEQ multiplex PCR; TCRdb's copy keeps in-frame clones and lacks some. The sample has 120,000 or so clones, roughly 15% seen once. Sequencing was carried out using PBMCs. All receptors come from a female donor in good health and CMV-seropositive.

This clone was observed a handful of times. This sequence joins TRBV5-1 and TRBJ2-2; 12 nucleotides line up with TRBD2. After removal of 4 bases from V and 7 bases from J, the junction contained 5 bases not matched to a gene. CDR3 length: 15 residues. Germline CDR1 SGHRS, CDR2 YFSETQ. Written as DNA, the CDR3 is TGCGCCAGCAGCACAGGACTAGCGGGGTACGGGGAGCTGTTTTTT. Its protein is CASSTGLAGYGELFF.

This clone turned up a few times. This chain uses TRBV7-8 with TRBJ1-1, with D unclear. Deletions cut 6 bases from V and 4 bases from J, with 6 bases between. The CDR3 contains 11 residues. Germline V CDR1 and CDR2: SGHVS, FQNEAQ. CDR3 sequence (DNA): TGTGCCAGCAGTATCCTCACTGAAGCTTTCTTT. Its translation is CASSILTEAFF. The whole variable domain, filled in from reference TRBV7-8 and TRBJ1-1, reads GAGVSQSPRYKVAKRGQDVALRCDPISGHVSLFWYQQALGQGPEFLTYFQNEAQLDKSGLPSDRFFAERPEGSVSTLKIQRTQQEDSAVYLCASSILTEAFFGQGTRLTVV.

This clone was counted between two and nine times. V gene TRBV10-3 combines with J gene TRBJ2-1; 7 bases line up with TRBD2. The germline CDR1 and CDR2 sequences are ENHRY and SYGVKD. V lost 0 bases and J lost 6; bases outside the gene matches: 8. The CDR3 length is 16 residues. The DNA of the CDR3 is TGTGCCATCAGTGAGTCCGGGACTACCCACGTCAATGAGCAGTTCTTC. Its translation is CAISESGTTHVNEQFF.

The chain couples TRBV5-5 to TRBJ1-5; D perhaps matches TRBD1 (6 bases). This CDR3 spans 15 amino acids. Germline V gene data show CDR1 as SGHKS and CDR2 as YYEKEE (reference sequence). Deletions cut 5 bases from V and 0 bases from J, with 12 bases between. CDR3 loop: CASSQTGLSNQPQHF. CDR3 in DNA: TGTGCCAGCAGTCAGACAGGCCTTAGCAATCAGCCCCAGCATTTT.

V and J are TRBV7-3 and TRBJ2-3, with 7 bases lining up with TRBD2. In germline, CDR1 is SGHTA, CDR2 FQGTGA. With V trimmed by 1 base and J by 3 bases, 13 bases remained unmatched. CDR3 length: 18 amino acids. CDR3 in amino acids: CASSLNGGGFQRTDTQYF. The CDR3 nucleotides read TGTGCCAGCAGCTTAAATGGGGGAGGGTTCCAGCGAACAGATACGCAGTATTTT.

This sequence joins TRBV28 and TRBJ2-7; D is perhaps TRBD2 (6 bases). V was shortened by 3 bases and J by 7 bases, with 10 bases between the two germline ends. CDR1 is MDHEN and CDR2 is SYDVKM in the germline V gene. The length of the CDR3 is 12 residues. CDR3 sequence (DNA): TGTGCCAGCAGTTTGGGGACTGGGGAGCAGTACTTC. It yields the protein CASSLGTGEQYF.

The chain recombines TRBV7-6 with TRBJ2-7; 11 nucleotides match TRBD2. The length of the CDR3 is 15 residues. V dropped 5 bases and J dropped 4; count of bases not matched to a gene: 7. The V gene's germline CDR1 is SGHVS and CDR2 FNYEAQ. The CDR3, as DNA: TGTGCCAGCAGCCCACGGACTAGCGGGCAATACGAGCAGTACTTC. This codes for CASSPRTSGQYEQYF. Full variable domain (remainder filled in from reference TRBV7-6 and TRBJ2-7): GAGVSQSPRYKVTKRGQDVALRCDPISGHVSLYWYRQALGQGPEFLTYFNYEAQQDKSGLPNDRFSAERPEGSISTLTIQRTEQRDSAMYRCASSPRTSGQYEQYFGPGTRLTVT.

This clone was seen a few times. This chain links TRBV30 with TRBJ2-2; D is uncertain. The CDR3 length is 15 residues. Per germline, CDR1 GTSNPN and CDR2 SVGIG (reference sequence). V lost 3 bases and J lost 1, with 12 bases in between. The CDR3 bases are TGTGCCTGGAGGCCCCAACCCGGGAACACCGGGGAGCTGTTTTTT. It is translated as CAWRPQPGNTGELFF.

The chain combines TRBV18 with TRBJ1-5; 8 nucleotides agree with TRBD1. Germline V CDR1 and CDR2: KGHSH, LQKENI. The CDR3 consists of 16 residues. After removal of 6 bases from V and 5 bases from J, the junction contained 12 bases not matched to a gene. CDR3 in DNA: TGTGCCAGCTCCCCAACCGGACAGGGTGTAGATCAGCCCCAGCATTTT. It specifies CASSPTGQGVDQPQHF.

A few counts support this clone. CDR3 in amino acids: CASSPGEEKLFF. The CDR3 nucleotides are TGTGCCAGTAGTCCGGGGGAGGAAAAACTGTTTTTT. The rearrangement joins TRBV19 to TRBJ1-4; D possibly corresponds to TRBD1 (5 bases). Germline-derived CDR1 and CDR2 are LNHDA and SQIVND (reference sequence). There are 12 residues in the CDR3. Trimming cost V 5 bases and J 8 bases, with 9 bases left between them.

The gene calls are TRBV4-2 and TRBJ2-1, with TRBD2 matching over 15 bases. The CDR3 consists of 16 residues. The ends lost 1 base at V and 9 bases at J; junction bases unmatched: 4. Germline V gene lookup returns CDR1 LGHNA and CDR2 YNFKEQ. The CDR3 region is CASSQGGLAGGGEQFF. The CDR3 DNA sequence: TGTGCCAGCAGCCAAGGAGGACTAGCGGGGGGGGGTGAGCAGTTCTTC.

The chain is built from TRBV6-1 and TRBJ2-1, with a possible D match to TRBD1 (6 bases). The CDR3 consists of 17 residues. Trimming shortened V by 4 bases and J by 2 bases, and 18 bases separated the two germline ends. Germline CDR1 MNHNS, CDR2 SASEGT. Written as DNA, the CDR3 is TGTGCCAGCAGTGCCTTTTTTGTGGGGGCCCCCTACAATGAGCAGTTCTTC. The encoded protein is CASSAFFVGAPYNEQFF.

This clone was detected a few times. This chain uses TRBV27 with TRBJ1-2; possible D gene TRBD1, 5 bases. This CDR3 is 15 amino acids long. V lost 5 bases, J lost 4 bases, and 17 bases lay in between. The germline CDR1 and CDR2 sequences are MNHEY and SMNVEV (reference sequence). CDR3 loop: CASSIGAATPYGYTF. In DNA form, the CDR3 reads TGTGCCAGCAGTATAGGGGCAGCAACCCCCTATGGCTACACCTTC.

The rearrangement joins TRBV21-1 to TRBJ2-1; the DNA was not compared with TRBD2, the D call given in the table. TRBV21-1 is reported as a pseudogene. The CDR3 totals 15 residues. The CDR3 loop is CASSKTSGEDNEQFF. The CDR3 nucleotides read TGTGCCAGCAGCAAGACTAGCGGGGAGGATAATGAGCAGTTCTTC.

This clone was seen only a few times. The chain combines TRBV11-3 with TRBJ2-3, with D perhaps TRBD1 (6 bases). The CDR3 consists of 14 residues. Germline-derived CDR1 and CDR2 are SGHNT and YENEEA. The V and J ends lost 3 bases and 1 base respectively, with 8 bases between them. In DNA, the CDR3 is TGTGCCAGCAGCTTGCACAGGGGCACAGATACGCAGTATTTT. Amino acids: CASSLHRGTDTQYF.

V usage is TRBV30 and J usage is TRBJ1-6, with 7 bases aligning to TRBD1. Per the germline V gene, CDR1 is GTSNPN and CDR2 is SVGIG (reference sequence). V shed 7 bases and J 5 bases; nucleotides not matched to a gene: 11. This CDR3 has 15 residues. The CDR3 DNA is TGTGCCTCACAAAGGGGGCAGATCAATAATTCACCCCTCCACTTT. It encodes CASQRGQINNSPLHF.

V and J are TRBV10-3 and TRBJ1-5; D not resolved. The CDR3 runs to 13 residues. The V end was cut by 0 bases, the J end by 11 bases, with 11 bases between. Germline assignment: CDR1 ENHRY and CDR2 SYGVKD. The CDR3 DNA reads TGTGCCATCAGTGAGTCGAGTTCGGGGTCCCAGCATTTT. It yields the protein CAISESSSGSQHF.

The rearrangement joins TRBV5-1 to TRBJ1-1, with D possibly TRBD1 on 6 matching bases. V shed 4 bases and J shed 5 bases, with 18 bases lying between them. In germline, CDR1 is SGHRS, CDR2 YFSETQ. The CDR3 runs 15 residues. CDR3 nucleotides: TGCGCCAGCAGCCCGGGCGGGGGGGCGAGAACTGAAGCTTTCTTT. This sequence encodes CASSPGGGARTEAFF.

The chain is built from TRBV2 and TRBJ1-4; unclear D gene. Germline lookup yields CDR1 SNHLY and CDR2 FYNNEI. The CDR3 contains 13 residues. CDR3 sequence: CALARGIGEKLFF. Written as DNA, the CDR3 is TGTGCGCTCGCTCGGGGTATCGGTGAAAAACTGTTTTTT.

This chain links TRBV19 with TRBJ1-3; D gene uncertain. This CDR3 is 13 amino acids long. Germline lookup yields CDR1 LNHDA and CDR2 SQIVND (reference sequence). V lost 7 bases and J 4 bases, leaving 11 bases between the germline ends. Here the CDR3 DNA reads TGTGCCAGTAATCGGGGTTCCGGAAACACCATATATTTT. This gives the protein CASNRGSGNTIYF.

The chain joins TRBV5-1 to TRBJ2-5; 9 nucleotides align to TRBD2. The CDR3 is made up of 16 amino acids. Trimming cost V 3 bases and J 5 bases; bases outside gene matches: 11. The germline V gene has CDR1 SGHRS and CDR2 YFSETQ. The CDR3 sequence: CASSSGFAGGPETQYF. In DNA, the CDR3 is TGCGCCAGCAGCTCGGGATTCGCGGGAGGGCCGGAGACCCAGTACTTC.

The chain couples TRBV19 to TRBJ2-1; 15 nucleotides match TRBD2. There are 21 residues in the CDR3. Germline loops: CDR1 LNHDA, CDR2 SQIVND (reference sequence). Trimming removed 0 bases from V and 3 bases from J; junction bases left unmatched: 12. The CDR3 reads CASSIDRGLAGGQRDYNEQFF. The CDR3 coding sequence is TGTGCCAGTAGTATAGATCGGGGACTAGCGGGGGGCCAACGCGACTACAATGAGCAGTTCTTC.

This clone was seen a few times. The CDR3: CASSQAGSGANVLTF. The DNA of the CDR3 is TGCGCCAGCAGCCAAGCGGGGTCTGGGGCCAACGTCCTGACTTTC. The chain carries TRBV4-1 and TRBJ2-6, with D possibly being TRBD2 (5 bases). The CDR3 has 15 amino acids. The germline gives CDR1 MGHRA, CDR2 YSYEKL. V was clipped by 1 base and J by 1 base, with 5 bases between them.